These 28 T cell receptor beta chains share one sample of origin, sequenced in a study of cytomegalovirus exposure and HLA in healthy donors. Use of 60 Vbeta and 13 Jbeta primers characterized the PCR. Assay: immunoSEQ multiplex PCR; the TCRdb copy retains only in-frame clones and omits some. This table lists 70,000 to 85,000 clones. The specimen was PBMCs. Receptors were obtained from a female donor in good health and CMV-seropositive.

This sequence joins TRBV28 and TRBJ2-7, with 8 bases that match TRBD1. Losses at the gene ends were 7 bases for V and 3 bases for J; bases not matched to a gene: 8. The CDR3 is made up of 14 amino acids. CDR1 and CDR2 from the germline V gene are MDHEN and SYDVKM. Written as DNA, the CDR3 is TGTGCCAGCAATACCCACGACAGGGGCTACGAGCAGTACTTC. Translated, it gives CASNTHDRGYEQYF.

The rearrangement joins TRBV9 to TRBJ2-2; 7 bases fit TRBD2. This CDR3 spans 14 amino acids. Trimming took 2 bases from V and 5 from J; bases not matched to a gene: 3. Germline values: CDR1 SGDLS, CDR2 YYNGEE. CDR3 residues: CASSVGGSTGELFF. In nucleotides, the CDR3 is TGTGCCAGCAGCGTTGGCGGGAGTACCGGGGAGCTGTTTTTT.

J is TRBJ1-2 and V is TRBV5-6, with D unclear. The CDR3 loop spans 15 amino acids. CDR1 and CDR2 from the germline V gene are SGHDT and YYEEEE. The V gene lost 2 bases and the J gene lost 0 bases, with 11 bases spanning the gap. The CDR3, as DNA: TGTGCCAGCAGCTTTTCCCAGTACGCTAACTATGGCTACACCTTC. This gives the protein CASSFSQYANYGYTF.

The CDR3 DNA reads TGTGCCGTTCAGATCAGGACTTCTAACACTGAAGCTTTCTTT. It specifies CAVQIRTSNTEAFF. The rearrangement links TRBV6-5 to TRBJ1-1; D is uncertain. The length of the CDR3 is 14 residues. Germline CDR1 is MNHEY and CDR2 is SVGAGI. With 11 bases removed from V and 2 bases from J, the gap between germline ends came to 18 bases.

The chain is built from TRBV6-1 and TRBJ1-4; D remains ambiguous. Deletions cut 10 bases from V and 8 bases from J, with 20 bases between. The CDR3 covers 14 residues. Germline V gene data show CDR1 as MNHNS and CDR2 as SASEGT. CDR3 loop: CATTQDPGREKLFF. In DNA form, the CDR3 reads TGTGCCACCACCCAGGACCCGGGGAGGGAAAAACTGTTTTTT.

The CDR3 sequence: CASSLGGTQYF. The CDR3 coding sequence is TGTGCCAGCAGCTTGGGGGGGACCCAGTACTTC. The chain couples TRBV11-2 to TRBJ2-5; D might be TRBD2 (6 bases). V dropped 3 bases and J dropped 7 bases, with 6 bases sitting between them. The germline V gene has CDR1 SGHAT and CDR2 FQNNGV. The CDR3 contains 11 residues.

V usage is TRBV30 and J usage is TRBJ2-2; 10 nucleotides align to TRBD2. CDR1 is GTSNPN and CDR2 is SVGIG in the germline V gene (reference sequence). The V gene end was trimmed by 3 bases and the J gene end by 8 bases; junction bases not matched to a gene: 6. The CDR3 is made up of 14 amino acids. The CDR3 spells CAWRSGTSVGELFF. The CDR3 DNA reads as TGTGCCTGGAGGTCTGGGACTAGCGTAGGGGAGCTGTTTTTT.

The chain uses TRBV30 and TRBJ2-7; D might be TRBD1 (6 bases). Germline values: CDR1 GTSNPN, CDR2 SVGIG (reference sequence). V was pared by 3 bases and J by 2 bases, with 8 bases between. The CDR3 runs 12 residues. CDR3 protein: CAWSRDTYEQYF. For the CDR3, the DNA is TGTGCCTGGAGCCGGGACACCTACGAGCAGTACTTC. The full variable domain, completed using reference TRBV30 and TRBJ2-7, is SQTIHQWPATLVQPVGSPLSLECTVEGTSNPNLYWYRQAAGRGLQLLFYSVGIGQISSEVPQNLSASRPQDRQFILSSKKLLLSDSGFYLCAWSRDTYEQYFGPGTRLTVT.

The chain links TRBV30 to TRBJ2-3; D unclear. The CDR3 totals 11 residues. Looked up from germline, CDR1 is GTSNPN and CDR2 is SVGIG (reference sequence). The V and J ends lost 2 bases and 5 bases respectively, with 5 bases between them. CDR3 in DNA: TGTGCCTGGAGTACTCTAGATACGCAGTATTTT. Its translation: CAWSTLDTQYF.

This chain connects TRBV15 to TRBJ2-1, with 13 bases matching TRBD2. The CDR3 loop spans 17 amino acids. The V gene end was trimmed by 3 bases and the J gene end by 6 bases; junction bases not matched to a gene: 8. The germline gives CDR1 LNHNV, CDR2 YYDKDF (reference sequence). CDR3 sequence (DNA): TGTGCCACCAGCAGGGATCTCTGGACTAGCGGGAGCAATGAGCAGTTCTTC. This codes for CATSRDLWTSGSNEQFF.

V is TRBV6-1 and J is TRBJ2-3, with D perhaps TRBD1 (6 bases). This CDR3 contains 15 residues. V lost 7 bases to trimming and J lost 5 bases, with 19 bases between them. Germline V gene lookup returns CDR1 MNHNS and CDR2 SASEGT. The CDR3 region is CASTRQAYAGDTQYF. The CDR3 coding sequence is TGTGCCAGCACTAGACAGGCCTATGCGGGAGATACGCAGTATTTT.

This chain uses TRBV4-3 with TRBJ1-2; D is perhaps TRBD1 (6 bases). V shed 3 bases and J shed 4 bases, with 9 bases lying between them. The CDR3 has 13 residues. Germline-derived CDR1 and CDR2 are LGHNA and YSLEER. CDR3 sequence reads: CASSQDSIYGYTF. The CDR3 DNA reads as TGCGCCAGCAGCCAGGACAGCATCTATGGCTACACCTTC.

The chain recombines TRBV7-9 with TRBJ2-5, with TRBD2 matching over 8 bases. The CDR3 runs 16 residues. Germline lookup yields CDR1 SEHNR and CDR2 FQNEAQ (reference sequence). V gave up 1 base and J gave up 3 bases; unmatched junction bases: 7. CDR3 DNA: TGTGCCAGCAGCTTAGGGAGCCGGGAGGGAGAAGAGACCCAGTACTTC. Protein sequence: CASSLGSREGEETQYF.

J is TRBJ2-3 and V is TRBV5-1; 9 bases line up with TRBD2. V lost 3 bases to trimming and J lost 0 bases; unmatched junction nucleotides: 5. There are 16 residues in the CDR3. CDR1 is SGHRS and CDR2 is YFSETQ in the germline V gene. CDR3 residues: CASSSSGRTSTDTQYF. The CDR3 DNA sequence: TGCGCCAGCAGCTCAAGCGGGAGGACTAGCACAGATACGCAGTATTTT.

The chain is built from TRBV9 and TRBJ2-3, with D tentatively TRBD1 (5 bases). Germline CDR1 and CDR2: SGDLS and YYNGEE. This CDR3 spans 19 amino acids. Deletions cut 0 bases from V and 2 bases from J, with 22 bases between. The CDR3 DNA is TGTGCCAGCAGCGTAGACGCGACCACAAGGGGTCTGTCCACAGATACGCAGTATTTT. This translates into CASSVDATTRGLSTDTQYF.

V usage is TRBV30 and J usage is TRBJ1-5; 7 positions agree with TRBD1. V shed 2 bases, J shed 8 bases, and the junction held 6 bases outside the gene matches. Germline V CDR1 and CDR2: GTSNPN, SVGIG (reference sequence). The CDR3 sequence is 13 residues long. The CDR3 DNA reads TGTGCCTGGAGTAGGAACAGGGGTGAGCCCCAGCATTTT. This codes for CAWSRNRGEPQHF.

The chain joins TRBV29-1 to TRBJ2-1; TRBD2 aligns across 14 bases. The germline CDR1 and CDR2 sequences are SQVTM and ANQGSEA. V gave up 7 bases and J gave up 9 bases; unmatched junction bases: 5. The CDR3 loop spans 13 amino acids. DNA of the CDR3: TGCAGCGGGGGACTAGCGGGAGTAGGTGAGCAGTTCTTC. Amino acids: CSGGLAGVGEQFF.

CDR3 sequence reads: CASSLATGRMNTEAFF. In DNA, the CDR3 is TGTGCCAGCAGCTTGGCGACAGGCCGTATGAACACTGAAGCTTTCTTT. V gene TRBV5-4 combines with J gene TRBJ1-1; the D gene is possibly TRBD1 (6 bases). This CDR3 has 16 residues. Between the trimmed V and J ends, which lost 0 bases and 0 bases, there was a span of 12 bases. In germline, CDR1 is SGHNT, CDR2 YYREEE (reference sequence).

The rearrangement uses TRBV2 and TRBJ1-1, with D unresolved. Germline loops: CDR1 SNHLY, CDR2 FYNNEI. The CDR3 consists of 13 residues. Trimming stripped 6 bases from V and 6 bases from J, with 14 bases between. CDR3 loop: CASRAGGIPEAFF. The CDR3 coding sequence is TGTGCCAGCAGGGCTGGCGGGATCCCTGAAGCTTTCTTT.

The chain employs TRBV30 and TRBJ1-6; maybe TRBD1 (6 bases). V lost 0 bases and J lost 7, with 10 bases in between. The length of the CDR3 is 14 residues. The germline CDR1 and CDR2 sequences are GTSNPN and SVGIG (reference sequence). CDR3 DNA sequence: TGTGCCTGGAGTGTTTGGACAGAAAATTCACCCCTCCACTTT. This codes for CAWSVWTENSPLHF.

About this clone itself: At one boundary the junction diverges from the germline segment, which might be a read error. V gene TRBV5-8 combines with J gene TRBJ1-2, with no clear D. The CDR3 is 9 residues long. CDR1 is SGHTS, CDR2 YDEGEE, per germline. As DNA, the CDR3 is TGTGCCAGCGGCTTGGGTAACGCGTTC. Amino acids: CASGLGNAF.

The chain recombines TRBV4-3 with TRBJ1-1, with D possibly TRBD1 on 6 matching bases. CDR3 length equals 14 residues. V was trimmed by 0 bases and J by 1 base, leaving 6 bases between them. Germline V CDR1 and CDR2: LGHNA, YSLEER. This CDR3 is CASSQETGNTEAFF. The CDR3 nucleotides are TGCGCCAGCAGCCAAGAGACAGGGAACACTGAAGCTTTCTTT.

The chain joins TRBV29-1 to TRBJ2-3; perhaps TRBD2 as D (5 bases). Looked up from germline, CDR1 is SQVTM and CDR2 is ANQGSEA. This CDR3 comprises 13 residues. V was pared by 1 base and J by 2 bases, with 7 bases between. The CDR3 protein is CSVEAGTTDTQYF. The CDR3 DNA sequence: TGCAGCGTTGAAGCGGGAACCACAGATACGCAGTATTTT.

J is TRBJ1-5 and V is TRBV5-6; D is uncertain. CDR1 is SGHDT and CDR2 is YYEEEE in the germline V gene. V lost 3 bases and J 7 bases, leaving 11 bases between the germline ends. The CDR3 sequence is 13 residues long. CDR3 sequence: CASSSRNSQPQHF. Here the CDR3 DNA reads TGTGCCAGCAGCTCACGGAACAGCCAGCCCCAGCATTTT.

This chain uses TRBV7-9 with TRBJ1-4, with TRBD1 matching over 8 bases. The V and J ends lost 2 bases and 8 bases, in that order; junction bases with no gene match: 7. Looked up from germline, CDR1 is SEHNR and CDR2 is FQNEAQ (reference sequence). The length of the CDR3 is 15 residues. The CDR3 sequence is CASSLSRGRTEKLFF. Here the CDR3 DNA reads TGTGCCAGCAGCTTATCCAGGGGGCGGACGGAAAAACTGTTTTTT.

The chain couples TRBV19 to TRBJ1-4; no clear D gene. Germline V gives CDR1 LNHDA, CDR2 SQIVND (reference sequence). The V gene lost 9 bases and the J gene lost 0 bases, with 14 bases spanning the gap. This CDR3 contains 15 residues. The DNA of the CDR3 is TGTGCCAGCTCTTTGGTGGGCTCAACTAATGAAAAACTGTTTTTT. It codes for CASSLVGSTNEKLFF.

CDR3 bases: TGTGCCAGCAGCTTCCGACTAGCGGGAGGGAATGAGCAGTTCTTC. Residues: CASSFRLAGGNEQFF. This chain uses TRBV5-4 with TRBJ2-1; 14 nucleotides agree with TRBD2. The CDR3 covers 15 residues. From germline, CDR1 is SGHNT and CDR2 YYREEE (reference sequence). Trimming at V came to 2 bases and at J to 7 bases, leaving 2 bases not matched to a gene.

The chain couples TRBV28 to TRBJ2-6; D might be TRBD2 (5 bases). CDR1 is MDHEN and CDR2 is SYDVKM in the germline V gene. The CDR3 is 15 amino acids. V was clipped by 7 bases and J by 2 bases, with 12 bases between them. CDR3 amino acids: CASTLRGPGANVLTF. The CDR3 DNA is TGTGCCAGCACCCTTCGAGGGCCTGGGGCCAACGTCCTGACTTTC.